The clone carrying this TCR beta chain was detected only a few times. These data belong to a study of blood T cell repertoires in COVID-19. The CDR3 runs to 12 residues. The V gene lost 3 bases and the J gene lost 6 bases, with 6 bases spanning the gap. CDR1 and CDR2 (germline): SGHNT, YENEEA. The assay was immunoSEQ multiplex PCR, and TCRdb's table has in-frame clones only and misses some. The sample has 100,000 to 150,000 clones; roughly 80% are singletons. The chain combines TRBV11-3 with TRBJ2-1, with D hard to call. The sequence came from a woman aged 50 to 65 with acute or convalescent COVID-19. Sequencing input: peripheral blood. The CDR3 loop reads CASSLNSNEQFF. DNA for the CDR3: TGTGCCAGCAGCTTGAATAGCAATGAGCAGTTCTTC.